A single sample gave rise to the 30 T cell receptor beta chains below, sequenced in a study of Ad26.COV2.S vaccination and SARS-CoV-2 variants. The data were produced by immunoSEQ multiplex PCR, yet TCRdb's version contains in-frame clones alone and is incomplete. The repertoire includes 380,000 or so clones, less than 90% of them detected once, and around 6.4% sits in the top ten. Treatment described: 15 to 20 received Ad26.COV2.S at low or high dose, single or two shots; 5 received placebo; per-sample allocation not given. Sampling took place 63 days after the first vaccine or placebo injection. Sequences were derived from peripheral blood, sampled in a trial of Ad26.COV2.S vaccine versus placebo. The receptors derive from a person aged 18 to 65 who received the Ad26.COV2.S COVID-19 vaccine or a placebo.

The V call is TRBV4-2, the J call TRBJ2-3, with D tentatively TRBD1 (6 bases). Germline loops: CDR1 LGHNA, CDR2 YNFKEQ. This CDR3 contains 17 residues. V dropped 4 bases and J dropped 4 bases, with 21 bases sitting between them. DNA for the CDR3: TGTGCCAGCAGCCGCCAAGTCCGCCCACAGGGTGCAGATACGCAGTATTTT. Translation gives CASSRQVRPQGADTQYF.

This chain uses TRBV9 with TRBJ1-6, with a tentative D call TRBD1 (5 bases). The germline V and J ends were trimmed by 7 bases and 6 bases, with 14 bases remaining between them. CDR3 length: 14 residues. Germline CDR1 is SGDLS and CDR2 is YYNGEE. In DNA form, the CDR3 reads TGTGCCAGCGGGGCCAGACACACTAATTCACCCCTCCACTTT. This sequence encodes CASGARHTNSPLHF.

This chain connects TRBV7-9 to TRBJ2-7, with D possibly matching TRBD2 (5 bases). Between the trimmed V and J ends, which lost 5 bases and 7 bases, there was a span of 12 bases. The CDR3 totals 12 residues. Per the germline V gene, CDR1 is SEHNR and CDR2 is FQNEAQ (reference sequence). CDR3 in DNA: TGTGCCAGCAGCAGCACCCCGGGGGAGCAGTACTTC. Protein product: CASSSTPGEQYF.

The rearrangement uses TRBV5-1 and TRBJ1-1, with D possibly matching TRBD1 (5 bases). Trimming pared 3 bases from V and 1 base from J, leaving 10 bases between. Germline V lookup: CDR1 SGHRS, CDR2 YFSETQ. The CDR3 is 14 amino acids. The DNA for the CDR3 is TGCGCCAGCAGCTGGGGGACCGGGAACACTGAAGCTTTCTTT. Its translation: CASSWGTGNTEAFF.

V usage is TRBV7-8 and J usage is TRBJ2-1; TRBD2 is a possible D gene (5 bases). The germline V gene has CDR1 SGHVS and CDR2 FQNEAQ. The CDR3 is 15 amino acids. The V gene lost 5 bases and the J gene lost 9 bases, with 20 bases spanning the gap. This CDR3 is CASSVKIQARGEQFF. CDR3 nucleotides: TGTGCCAGCAGCGTTAAAATTCAAGCCCGGGGTGAGCAGTTCTTC.

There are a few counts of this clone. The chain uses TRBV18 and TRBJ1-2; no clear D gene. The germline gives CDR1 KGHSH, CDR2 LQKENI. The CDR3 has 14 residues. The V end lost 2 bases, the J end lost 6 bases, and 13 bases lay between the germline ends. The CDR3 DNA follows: TGTGCCAGCTCACCAGCGGGCATCGGGGATGGCTACACCTTC. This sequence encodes CASSPAGIGDGYTF.

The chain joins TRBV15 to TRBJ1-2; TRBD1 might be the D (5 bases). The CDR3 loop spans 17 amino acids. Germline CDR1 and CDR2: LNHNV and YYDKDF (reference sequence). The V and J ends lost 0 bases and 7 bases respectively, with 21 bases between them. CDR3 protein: CATSRESGQKGGSGYTF. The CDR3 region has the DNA TGTGCCACCAGCAGAGAATCGGGGCAGAAAGGAGGTTCTGGCTACACCTTC.

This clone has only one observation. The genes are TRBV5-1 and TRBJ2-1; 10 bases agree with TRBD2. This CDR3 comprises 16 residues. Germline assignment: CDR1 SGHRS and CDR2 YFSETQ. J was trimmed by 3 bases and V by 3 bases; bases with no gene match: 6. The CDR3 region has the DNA TGCGCCAGCAGCTCAACTAGCGGGGTAATCTACAATGAGCAGTTCTTC. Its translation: CASSSTSGVIYNEQFF.

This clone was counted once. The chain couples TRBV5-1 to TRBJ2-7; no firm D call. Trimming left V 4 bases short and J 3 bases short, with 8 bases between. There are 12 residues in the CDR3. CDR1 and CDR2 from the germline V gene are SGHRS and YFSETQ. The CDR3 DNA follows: TGCGCCAGCAGCCTCGGCGGCTACGAGCAGTACTTC. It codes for CASSLGGYEQYF.

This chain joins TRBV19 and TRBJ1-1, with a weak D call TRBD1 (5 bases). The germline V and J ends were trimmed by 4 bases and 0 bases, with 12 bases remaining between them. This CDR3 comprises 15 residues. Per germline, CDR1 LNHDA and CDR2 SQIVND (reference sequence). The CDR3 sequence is CASSTHGALNTEAFF. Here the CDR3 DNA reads TGTGCCAGTAGTACCCACGGGGCCCTGAACACTGAAGCTTTCTTT.

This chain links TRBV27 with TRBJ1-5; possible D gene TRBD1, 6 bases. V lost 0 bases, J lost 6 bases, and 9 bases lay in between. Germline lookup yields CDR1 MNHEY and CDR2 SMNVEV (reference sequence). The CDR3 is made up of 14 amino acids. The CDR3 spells CASSLSLGAQPQHF. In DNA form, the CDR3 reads TGTGCCAGCAGTTTATCGTTGGGGGCTCAGCCCCAGCATTTT.

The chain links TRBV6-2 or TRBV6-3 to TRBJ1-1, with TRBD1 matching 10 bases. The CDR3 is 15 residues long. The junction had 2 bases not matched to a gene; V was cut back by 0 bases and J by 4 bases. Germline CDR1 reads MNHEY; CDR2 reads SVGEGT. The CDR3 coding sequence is TGTGCCAGCAGTTACTCGGGACAGGGGAGCACTGAAGCTTTCTTT. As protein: CASSYSGQGSTEAFF.

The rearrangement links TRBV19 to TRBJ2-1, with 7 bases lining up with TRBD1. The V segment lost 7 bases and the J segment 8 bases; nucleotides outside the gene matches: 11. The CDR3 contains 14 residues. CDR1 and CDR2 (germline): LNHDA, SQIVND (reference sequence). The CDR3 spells CASMRTGEFDEQFF. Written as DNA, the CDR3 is TGTGCCAGTATGAGAACAGGGGAGTTCGATGAGCAGTTCTTC.

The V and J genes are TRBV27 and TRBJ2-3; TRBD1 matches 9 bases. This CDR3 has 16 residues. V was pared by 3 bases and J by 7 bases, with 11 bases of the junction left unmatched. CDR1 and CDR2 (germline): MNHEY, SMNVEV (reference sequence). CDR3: CASSFPGQGRRNTQYF. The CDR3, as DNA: TGTGCCAGCAGTTTCCCCGGACAGGGGAGAAGGAATACGCAGTATTTT.

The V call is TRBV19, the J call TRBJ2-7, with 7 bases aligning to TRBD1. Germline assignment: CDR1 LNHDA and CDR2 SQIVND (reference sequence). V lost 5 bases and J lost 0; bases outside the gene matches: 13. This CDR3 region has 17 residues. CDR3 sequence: CASSLTPRDSISYEQYF. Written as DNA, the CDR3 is TGTGCCAGTAGTCTCACTCCCCGGGACAGCATCTCCTACGAGCAGTACTTC.

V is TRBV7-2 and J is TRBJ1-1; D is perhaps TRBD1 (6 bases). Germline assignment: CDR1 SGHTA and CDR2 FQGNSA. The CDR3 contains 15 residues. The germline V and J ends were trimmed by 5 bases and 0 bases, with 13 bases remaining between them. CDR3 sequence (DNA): TGTGCCAGCAGCACCAGACAGGAAATGAACACTGAAGCTTTCTTT. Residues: CASSTRQEMNTEAFF.

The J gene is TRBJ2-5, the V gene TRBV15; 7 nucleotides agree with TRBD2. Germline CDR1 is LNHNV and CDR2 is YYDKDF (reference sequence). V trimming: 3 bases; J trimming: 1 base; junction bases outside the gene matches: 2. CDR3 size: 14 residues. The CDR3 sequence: CATSSRGGQETQYF. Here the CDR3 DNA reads TGTGCCACCAGCAGTCGCGGGGGCCAAGAGACCCAGTACTTC.

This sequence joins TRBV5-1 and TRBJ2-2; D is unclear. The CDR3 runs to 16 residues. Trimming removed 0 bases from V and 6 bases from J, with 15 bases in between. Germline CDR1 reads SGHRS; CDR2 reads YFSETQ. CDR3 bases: TGCGCCAGCAGCTTGGAGGGTGGCCCTCCGGCCGGGGAGCTGTTTTTT. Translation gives CASSLEGGPPAGELFF.

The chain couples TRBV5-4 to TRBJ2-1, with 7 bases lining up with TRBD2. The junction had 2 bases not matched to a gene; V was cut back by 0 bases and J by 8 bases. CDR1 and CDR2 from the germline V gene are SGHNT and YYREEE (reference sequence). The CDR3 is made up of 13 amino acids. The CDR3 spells CASSLASGDEQFF. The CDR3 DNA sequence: TGTGCCAGCAGCTTGGCTAGCGGAGATGAGCAGTTCTTC.

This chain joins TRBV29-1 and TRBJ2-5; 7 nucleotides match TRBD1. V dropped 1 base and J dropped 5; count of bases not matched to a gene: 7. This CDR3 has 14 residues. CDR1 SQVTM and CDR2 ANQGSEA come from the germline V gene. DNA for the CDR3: TGCAGCGTTGAAGGGGGGACAGCCGGGGAGACCCAGTACTTC. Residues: CSVEGGTAGETQYF.

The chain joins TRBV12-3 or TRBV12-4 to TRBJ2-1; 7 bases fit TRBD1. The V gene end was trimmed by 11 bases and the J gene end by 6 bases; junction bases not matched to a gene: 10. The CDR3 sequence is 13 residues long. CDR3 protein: CAARRAGGNEQFF. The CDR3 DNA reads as TGTGCCGCGAGGAGAGCAGGGGGCAATGAGCAGTTCTTC.

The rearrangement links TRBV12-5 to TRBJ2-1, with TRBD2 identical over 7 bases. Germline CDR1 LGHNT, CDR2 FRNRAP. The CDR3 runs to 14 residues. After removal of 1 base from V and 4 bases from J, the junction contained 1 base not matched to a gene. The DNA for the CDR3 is TGTGCTAGTGGTTTGGGCGGGGGTTACAATGAGCAGTTCTTC. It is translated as CASGLGGGYNEQFF.

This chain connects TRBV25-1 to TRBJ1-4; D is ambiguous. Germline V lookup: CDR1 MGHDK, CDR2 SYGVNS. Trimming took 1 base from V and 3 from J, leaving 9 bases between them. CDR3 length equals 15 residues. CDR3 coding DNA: TGTGCCAGCAGTGAATTGGGCAGCCCTAATGAAAAACTGTTTTTT. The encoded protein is CASSELGSPNEKLFF.

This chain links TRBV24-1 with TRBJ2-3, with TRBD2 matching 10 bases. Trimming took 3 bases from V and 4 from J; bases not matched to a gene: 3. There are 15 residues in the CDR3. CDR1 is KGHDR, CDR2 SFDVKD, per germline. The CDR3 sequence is CATSDRGLASDTQYF. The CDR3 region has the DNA TGTGCCACCAGTGATCGGGGACTAGCGTCAGATACGCAGTATTTT.

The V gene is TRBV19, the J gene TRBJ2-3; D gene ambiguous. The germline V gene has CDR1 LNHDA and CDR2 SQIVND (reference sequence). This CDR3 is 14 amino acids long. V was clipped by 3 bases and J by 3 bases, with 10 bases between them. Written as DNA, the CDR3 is TGTGCCAGTAGTATGGGGTCTTGGACAGATACGCAGTATTTT. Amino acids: CASSMGSWTDTQYF.

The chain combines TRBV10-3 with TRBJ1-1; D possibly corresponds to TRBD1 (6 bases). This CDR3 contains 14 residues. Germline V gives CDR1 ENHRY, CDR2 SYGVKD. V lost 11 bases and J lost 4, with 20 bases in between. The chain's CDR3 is CAASLGQLSTEAFF. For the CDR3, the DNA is TGTGCCGCCTCCCTCGGACAGCTCTCCACTGAAGCTTTCTTT.

Here the CDR3 DNA reads TGCAGCGTGCGTCGACAGGGGGACAATGAAAAACTGTTTTTT. Protein product: CSVRRQGDNEKLFF. The rearrangement links TRBV29-1 to TRBJ1-4; 9 positions agree with TRBD1. The J segment lost 5 bases and the V segment lost 6 bases, leaving 7 bases of the junction unmatched. The CDR3 has 14 residues. The germline V gene has CDR1 SQVTM and CDR2 ANQGSEA.

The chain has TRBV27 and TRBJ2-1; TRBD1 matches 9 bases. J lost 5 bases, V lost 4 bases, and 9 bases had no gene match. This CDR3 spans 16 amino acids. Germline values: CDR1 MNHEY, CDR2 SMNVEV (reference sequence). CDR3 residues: CASSSPTRDRDNEQFF. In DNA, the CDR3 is TGTGCCAGCAGTTCACCAACCCGGGACAGGGACAATGAGCAGTTCTTC.

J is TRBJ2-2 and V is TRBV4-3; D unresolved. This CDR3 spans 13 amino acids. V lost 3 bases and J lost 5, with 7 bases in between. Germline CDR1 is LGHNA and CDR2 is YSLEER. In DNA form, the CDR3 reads TGCGCCAGCAGCCAGGCATTTACCGGGGAGCTGTTTTTT. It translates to CASSQAFTGELFF.

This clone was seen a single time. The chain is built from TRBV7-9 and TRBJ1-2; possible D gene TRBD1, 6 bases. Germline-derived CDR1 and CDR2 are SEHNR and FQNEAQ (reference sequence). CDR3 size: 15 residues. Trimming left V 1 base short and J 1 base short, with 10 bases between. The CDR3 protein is CASSLEAGVNYGYTF. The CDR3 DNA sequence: TGTGCCAGCAGCTTAGAAGCAGGGGTTAACTATGGCTACACCTTC.